Listed below are T cell receptor beta chains from one sample, sequenced in a study of T-cell reconstitution after alpha-beta-depleted transplantation in children. TCRdb itself ran the PCR reads through MiXCR, one entry per CDR3 protein. The repertoire consists of hundreds of thousands of distinct CDR3 sequences, with about 26% occurring once and the leading ten covering over 2.5%. Sample: PBMCs, taken before TCRalphabeta/CD19-depleted stem cell transplant. These receptors were obtained from a girl aged 2 to 9 with Fanconi anemia, due to receive a stem cell transplant. Both conserved end residues are part of each CDR3. D genes are given only for firm matches. The listing skips clone size in some rows; elsewhere it reads once, few, many or a size class.

d_gene	v_gene	j_gene	abundance	CDR3aa	CDR3nt
TRBD2	TRBV20-1	TRBJ2-7	-	CSAIAGLSYEQYF	TGCAGTGCAATAGCGGGCCTCTCCTACGAGCAGTACTTC
-	TRBV29-1	TRBJ1-1	few	CSVKDRPDTEAFF	TGCAGCGTGAAGGACAGACCCGACACTGAAGCTTTCTTT
TRBD1	TRBV27	TRBJ2-3	many	CASSARQGSVMFLNTQYF	TGTGCCAGCAGTGCGCGACAGGGTAGCGTCATGTTCTTGAATACGCAGTATTTT
-	TRBV20-1	TRBJ2-3	many	CSGSSGADTQYF	TGCAGTGGGTCCTCGGGGGCAGATACGCAGTATTTT
-	TRBV29-1	TRBJ1-5	few	CSVGDWNQPQHF	TGCAGCGTTGGAGACTGGAATCAGCCCCAGCATTTT
TRBD2	TRBV12-3/TRBV12-4	TRBJ2-7	many	CASSRGGTYEQYF	TGTGCCAGCAGTCGCGGGGGTACCTACGAGCAGTACTTC
TRBD2	TRBV6-2/TRBV6-3	TRBJ2-7	few	CASSYGLPSGGSYEQYF	TGTGCCAGCAGTTACGGGTTGCCTAGCGGGGGATCCTACGAGCAGTACTTC
TRBD2	TRBV20-1	TRBJ2-7	-	CSARGTITTYEQYF	TGCAGTGCTAGGGGGACTATAACTACCTACGAGCAGTACTTC
-	TRBV7-6	TRBJ2-7	-	CASSIYEQYF	TGTGCCAGCAGTATCTACGAGCAGTACTTC
-	TRBV20-1	TRBJ2-1	once	CSAKEKRKSSYNEQFF	TGCAGTGCTAAGGAGAAGCGAAAAAGCTCCTACAATGAGCAGTTCTTC
TRBD1	TRBV25-1	TRBJ2-5	few	CASSETGWQETQYF	TGTGCCAGCAGTGAGACAGGGTGGCAAGAGACCCAGTACTTC
TRBD2	TRBV4-2	TRBJ2-7	-	CASSQGGGAIYEQYF	TGTGCCAGCAGCCAAGGCGGGGGGGCCATCTACGAGCAGTACTTC
TRBD1	TRBV7-2	TRBJ2-5	few	CASSLPTRQGQETQYF	TGTGCCAGCAGCTTACCAACTAGACAGGGCCAAGAGACCCAGTACTTC
TRBD1	TRBV25-1	TRBJ2-7	many	CASSDGTGGLQYF	TGTGCCAGCAGTGATGGGACAGGGGGCTTGCAGTACTTC
TRBD2	TRBV18	TRBJ2-7	-	CASSRREGPTYEQYF	TGTGCCAGCTCAAGACGGGAGGGCCCCACCTACGAGCAGTACTTC
-	TRBV18	TRBJ2-4	many	CASSPSQGNIQYF	TGTGCCAGCTCACCCTCACAGGGAAACATTCAGTACTTC
-	TRBV11-2	TRBJ1-2	-	CASSLGVQGYGYTF	TGTGCCAGCAGCTTAGGTGTACAGGGCTATGGCTACACCTTC
TRBD2	TRBV7-7	TRBJ2-1	-	CASSLDGGSSYNEQFF	TGTGCCAGCAGCTTAGACGGCGGGAGCTCCTACAATGAGCAGTTCTTC
-	TRBV7-9	TRBJ2-7	-	CASNQGSFSYEQYF	TGTGCCAGCAACCAGGGTTCTTTCTCCTACGAGCAGTACTTC
TRBD1	TRBV20-1	TRBJ2-7	many	CSARPGQGSYEQYF	TGCAGTGCTAGGCCGGGACAGGGTTCCTACGAGCAGTACTTC
-	TRBV29-1	TRBJ2-7	many	CSVKRTGYEQYF	TGCAGCGTTAAAAGGACGGGTTACGAGCAGTACTTC
-	TRBV10-3	TRBJ1-1	many	CAISDGNAEAFF	TGTGCCATCAGTGACGGGAACGCTGAAGCTTTCTTT
-	TRBV27	TRBJ2-2	few	CASSLSNSNTGELFF	TGTGCCAGCAGTTTATCTAACAGTAACACCGGGGAGCTGTTTTTT
TRBD2	TRBV6-5	TRBJ2-2	few	CASSTSGANTGELFF	TGTGCCAGCAGTACTAGCGGGGCGAACACCGGGGAGCTGTTTTTT
TRBD1	TRBV11-2	TRBJ2-1	few	CASSYPGQGLWGSYNEQFF	TGTGCCAGCAGCTACCCGGGACAGGGTCTTTGGGGCTCCTACAATGAGCAGTTCTTC
-	TRBV5-1	TRBJ2-7	few	CASSFRLGSYEQYF	TGCGCCAGCAGCTTCCGACTAGGATCCTACGAGCAGTACTTC
TRBD1	TRBV29-1	TRBJ2-3	many	CSVASGQGDPTDTQYF	TGCAGCGTGGCAAGTGGACAGGGAGACCCCACAGATACGCAGTATTTT
-	TRBV5-1	TRBJ1-3	-	CASSLGVSGGTIYF	TGCGCCAGCAGCTTGGGAGTGTCCGGCGGCACCATATATTTT
-	TRBV27	TRBJ1-5	-	CASSSSDYSNQPQHF	TGTGCCAGCAGTTCCTCGGATTATAGCAATCAGCCCCAGCATTTT
TRBD2	TRBV6-5	TRBJ2-3	few	CASSYSTSGAITDTQYF	TGTGCCAGCAGTTACTCGACTAGCGGGGCCATCACAGATACGCAGTATTTT
-	TRBV12-3/TRBV12-4	TRBJ1-5	many	CASSLGIGQGSNQPQHF	TGTGCCAGCAGTTTAGGGATCGGACAAGGGAGCAATCAGCCCCAGCATTTT
-	TRBV5-4	TRBJ2-1	-	CASSGEGWGNEQFF	TGTGCCAGCAGCGGAGAAGGGTGGGGCAATGAGCAGTTCTTC
TRBD1	TRBV20-1	TRBJ2-5	once	CSGLGQGDGETQYF	TGCAGCGGACTAGGACAGGGGGACGGAGAGACCCAGTACTTC
-	TRBV20-1	TRBJ2-7	many	CSATDRSSSYEQYF	TGCAGTGCTACCGACAGGTCCTCCTCCTACGAGCAGTACTTC
-	TRBV7-2	TRBJ2-7	-	CASSLWLNPYEQYF	TGTGCCAGCAGCTTATGGCTCAATCCCTACGAGCAGTACTTC
TRBD2	TRBV4-1	TRBJ2-1	-	CASSQVPSGQVDEQFF	TGCGCCAGCAGCCAAGTTCCTAGCGGTCAAGTAGATGAGCAGTTCTTC
-	TRBV7-8	TRBJ2-1	-	CASSEDGGYSQFF	TGTGCCAGCAGCGAAGACGGCGGCTACTCCCAGTTCTTC
TRBD2	TRBV12-3/TRBV12-4	TRBJ2-2	many	CASSLKAGGTGELFF	TGTGCCAGCAGTTTAAAAGCGGGAGGCACCGGGGAGCTGTTTTTT
TRBD2	TRBV20-1	TRBJ2-3	many	CSALRPGLDSADTQYF	TGCAGTGCTTTACGACCGGGACTAGATTCGGCAGATACGCAGTATTTT